Listed below are T cell receptor beta chains from one sample, sequenced in a study of cytomegalovirus exposure and HLA in healthy donors. Sequenced by immunoSEQ multiplex PCR; TCRdb stores in-frame clones only, minus some. The repertoire includes 60,000 to 90,000 clones, approximately 70% of them detected once, and roughly 10% sits in the top ten. Sequencing was performed on PBMCs. The receptors shown here come from a woman in her forties or fifties in good health and CMV-seropositive. CDR3s include the opening cysteine and the closing phenylalanine or tryptophan. Each record gives: V gene, D gene, J gene, clone size, CDR3 DNA, CDR3 protein. D genes are given only for firm matches. Size values are once, few and many counts, or a class for expanded clones, and some rows have none.

TRBV19	.	TRBJ2-7	.	TGTGCCAGTAGTTCCCCGGGGACTTTTCCCTACGAGCAGTACTTC	CASSSPGTFPYEQYF
TRBV19	.	TRBJ2-3	.	TGTGCCAGTAGTATAGGGAGCTTCACAGATACGCAGTATTTT	CASSIGSFTDTQYF
TRBV7-2	.	TRBJ2-3	.	TGTGCCAGCAGCTTAGTCGGCGCGGGCACAGATACGCAGTATTTT	CASSLVGAGTDTQYF
TRBV6-1	.	TRBJ2-3	once	TGTGCCAGCAGTGAAATGGCCCTAAGTGGGGCGCACACAGATACGCAGTATTTT	CASSEMALSGAHTDTQYF
TRBV30	.	TRBJ1-1	.	TGTGCCTGGAGTGTGTCAGGCTACACTGAAGCTTTCTTT	CAWSVSGYTEAFF
TRBV10-3	TRBD1	TRBJ2-1	.	TGTGCCAACGGACAGGGCAGCGGCAATGAGCAGTTCTTC	CANGQGSGNEQFF
TRBV28	TRBD1	TRBJ1-5	.	TGTGCCAGCAGCCTTGGCCCGACAGGGGGAGATCAGCCCCAGCATTTT	CASSLGPTGGDQPQHF
TRBV7-2	TRBD1	TRBJ1-2	.	TGTGCCAGCAGTTTGGGACAGGGTACTCGTAATGGCTACACCTTC	CASSLGQGTRNGYTF
TRBV30	.	TRBJ2-7	.	TGTGCCTCGGCCCAGGGCTACGAGCAGTACTTC	CASAQGYEQYF
TRBV18	.	TRBJ1-1	.	TGTGCCAGCTCTTCGCGGGGGGGGGCGAGTTACATTGAAGCTTTCTTT	CASSSRGGASYIEAFF
TRBV15	.	TRBJ2-7	.	TGTGCCACCAGCAGGGACAGAGCTTTTGGCTACGAGCAGTACTTC	CATSRDRAFGYEQYF
TRBV7-2	TRBD2	TRBJ2-2	.	TGTGCCAGCAGTTTAGCCGGGGGGGGGTACACCGGGGAGCTGTTTTTT	CASSLAGGGYTGELFF
TRBV10-3	TRBD2	TRBJ2-7	.	TGTGCCATCAGTGAGTCTTTATCCGCGGGGGCCTACGAGCAGTACTTC	CAISESLSAGAYEQYF
TRBV28	TRBD1	TRBJ2-7	.	TGTGCCAGCAGCAGGGACAGCTCCTACGAGCAGTACTTC	CASSRDSSYEQYF
TRBV28	.	TRBJ1-1	.	TGTGCCAGCAGTCCACGTATGTGGCAGGGTGACGCTTTCTTT	CASSPRMWQGDAFF
TRBV30	.	TRBJ1-5	.	TGTGCCTGGAGTGTACTGGAGCAGCCCCAGCATTTT	CAWSVLEQPQHF
TRBV9	TRBD1	TRBJ2-3	.	TGTGCCAGCAGCGTTTCTACCCCCAATCGACAGGGGGCTGCCGATACGCAGTATTTT	CASSVSTPNRQGAADTQYF
TRBV7-2	.	TRBJ2-2	once	TGTGCCAGCAGCTTAGGGCCAGGTGGTTGGAACACCGGGGAGCTGTTTTTT	CASSLGPGGWNTGELFF
TRBV7-8	.	TRBJ1-5	.	TGTGCCAGCAGCGAAGGGGCTCAGCCCCAGCATTTT	CASSEGAQPQHF
TRBV9	TRBD1	TRBJ1-1	.	TGTGCCAGCAGCGTAGTAGGGGGCGGAACTGAAGCTTTCTTT	CASSVVGGGTEAFF
TRBV18	.	TRBJ1-1	.	TGTGCCAGCTCACCAATCACACAGACTGAAGCTTTCTTT	CASSPITQTEAFF
TRBV21-1	.	TRBJ1-2	.	TGTGCCTCCACGGGGGGGGCGGACTATGGCTACACCTTC	CASTGGADYGYTF
TRBV4-3	.	TRBJ2-3	few	TGCGCCAGCAGCCAAGATGGGCTCAGACCAGATACGCAGTATTTT	CASSQDGLRPDTQYF
TRBV4-3	TRBD2	TRBJ2-1	few	TGCGCCAGCAGCCAAGGGGCTAGCGGGCGCCTTTTATCCTACAATGAGCAGTTCTTC	CASSQGASGRLLSYNEQFF
TRBV19	TRBD1	TRBJ2-2	.	TGTGCCGGGAGTACCGGGACAGGGGTCGGAAACACCGGGGAGCTGTTTTTT	CAGSTGTGVGNTGELFF
TRBV7-9	.	TRBJ1-4	.	TGTTCCAGCAGCGATGGAGGCGGAGCAACTAATGAAAAACTGTTTTTT	CSSSDGGGATNEKLFF
TRBV19	TRBD1	TRBJ1-3	few	TGTGCCAGTAGTCTGGGACAGTCTGGAAACACCATATATTTT	CASSLGQSGNTIYF
TRBV5-1	TRBD1	TRBJ2-2	.	TGCGCCAGCAGCTTGGGACAGGGTAACACCGGGGAGCTGTTTTTT	CASSLGQGNTGELFF
TRBV11-2	.	TRBJ2-7	.	TGTGCCAGCAGCCCAGGGGACGGCGCCTACGAGCAGTACTTC	CASSPGDGAYEQYF
TRBV4-3	TRBD1	TRBJ2-7	.	TGCGCCAGCAGCCTCCTGACAGGGGGTCGGTACGAGCAGTACTTC	CASSLLTGGRYEQYF
TRBV5-1	.	TRBJ2-7	.	TGCGCCAGCAGCTTACCCGAGGGAGGAACCTACGAGCAGTACTTC	CASSLPEGGTYEQYF
TRBV11-2	.	TRBJ1-2	.	TGTGCCAGCAGCCAAAACAGGGAGGGCTACACCTTC	CASSQNREGYTF
TRBV15	TRBD1	TRBJ1-1	.	TGTGCCACCAGCAGAGTGGGACAGCAAGCTTTCTTT	CATSRVGQQAFF
TRBV7-6	TRBD1	TRBJ2-7	.	TGTGCCAGCAGCTTATCCAGGGGGATCTCCTACGAGCAGTACTTC	CASSLSRGISYEQYF
TRBV27	.	TRBJ2-7	.	TGTGCCAGCAGTTTGCCGGGACTCTACGAGCAGTACTTC	CASSLPGLYEQYF
TRBV5-1	TRBD1	TRBJ1-4	.	TGCGCCAGCAGCTTGGCCGGACAGGGTAATGAAAAACTGTTTTTT	CASSLAGQGNEKLFF
TRBV4-1	.	TRBJ1-2	.	TGCGCCAGCAGCCAAGTCCAGGGAGGTTCCTATGGCTACACCTTC	CASSQVQGGSYGYTF
TRBV6-5	.	TRBJ1-4	.	TGTGCCAGCAGCAACCCGAGTGAAAAACTGTTTTTT	CASSNPSEKLFF
TRBV18	TRBD1	TRBJ1-3	.	TGTGCCAGCTCAGCGACAGGGGGCTCCCTCTCTGGAAACACCATATATTTT	CASSATGGSLSGNTIYF
TRBV7-8	.	TRBJ2-7	.	TGTGCCAGCAGCTTCCCACAGAGTATCTACGAGCAGTACTTC	CASSFPQSIYEQYF
TRBV27	TRBD1	TRBJ1-4	.	TGTGCCAGCAGTCCAGGACAGGGAAGAGAGAAACTGTTTTTT	CASSPGQGREKLFF
TRBV7-6	.	TRBJ2-1	.	TGTGCCAGCAGCTTAGCGGCAGGAAGGTATGAGCAGTTCTTC	CASSLAAGRYEQFF
TRBV6-5	.	TRBJ1-6	.	TGTGCCAGCAGTTTAGACGGGGAGGATTCACCCCTCCACTTT	CASSLDGEDSPLHF
TRBV29-1	TRBD1	TRBJ1-1	.	TGCAGCGCCACGAGGGACAGGGTGGCAGCTTTCTTT	CSATRDRVAAFF
TRBV7-2	TRBD1	TRBJ2-7	.	TGTGCCAGCAGCTTAGTTGGGACAGGGGGACACGAGCAGTACTTC	CASSLVGTGGHEQYF
TRBV7-6	.	TRBJ2-5	.	TGTGCCAGCAGCTTAACTTCCCACAGACAAGAGACCCAGTACTTC	CASSLTSHRQETQYF
TRBV6-6	TRBD1	TRBJ1-2	.	TGTGCCAGCAGCCTCGAGGGACAGGATTATGGCTACACCTTC	CASSLEGQDYGYTF
TRBV30	.	TRBJ2-7	.	TGTGCCTGGAGTGTACAAGGAGTCAGCTCCTACGAGCAGTACTTC	CAWSVQGVSSYEQYF
TRBV7-2	.	TRBJ2-3	.	TGTGCCAGCAGCCCGACTAGGGGCACAGATACGCAGTATTTT	CASSPTRGTDTQYF
TRBV5-1	.	TRBJ2-6	few	TGCGCCAGCAGCTTGACAGAGCCTGGGGCCAACGTCCTGACTTTC	CASSLTEPGANVLTF
TRBV2	TRBD1	TRBJ1-2	.	TGTGCCAGCAGTGCGGGACAGCTCTATGGCTACACCTTC	CASSAGQLYGYTF
TRBV27	.	TRBJ2-3	once	TGTGCCAGCAGTCCCTGGGGGGGCACAGATACGCAGTATTTT	CASSPWGGTDTQYF